This T cell receptor (beta chain) emerged from a study of shared clonotypes between healthy human individuals. Profiling relied on immunoSEQ multiplex PCR, and the TCRdb table lists in-frame clones only, not all of them. Here the sample spans about 470,000 clones, about four fifths being singletons. Unsorted samples used approximately 87 million PBMCs for genomic DNA. Germline CDR1 and CDR2: LNHDA and SQIVND (reference sequence). Between the trimmed V and J ends, which lost 3 bases and 4 bases, there was a span of 7 bases. The CDR3 has 13 amino acids. This chain joins TRBV19 and TRBJ1-5; no clear D. Sequencing input: PBMCs. This receptor was taken from a woman aged 40 to 50 in good health. Some clones in this sample may be carry-over from other donors' samples. CDR3 sequence (DNA): TGTGCCAGTAGTATGGTTACTAATCAGCCCCAGCATTTT. Protein product: CASSMVTNQPQHF. The whole variable domain, remainder taken from reference TRBV19 and TRBJ1-5, is DGGITQSPKYLFRKEGQNVTLSCEQNLNHDAMYWYRQDPGQGLRLIYYSQIVNDFQKGDIAEGYSVSREKKESFPLTVTSAQKNPTAFYLCASSMVTNQPQHFGDGTRLSIL.